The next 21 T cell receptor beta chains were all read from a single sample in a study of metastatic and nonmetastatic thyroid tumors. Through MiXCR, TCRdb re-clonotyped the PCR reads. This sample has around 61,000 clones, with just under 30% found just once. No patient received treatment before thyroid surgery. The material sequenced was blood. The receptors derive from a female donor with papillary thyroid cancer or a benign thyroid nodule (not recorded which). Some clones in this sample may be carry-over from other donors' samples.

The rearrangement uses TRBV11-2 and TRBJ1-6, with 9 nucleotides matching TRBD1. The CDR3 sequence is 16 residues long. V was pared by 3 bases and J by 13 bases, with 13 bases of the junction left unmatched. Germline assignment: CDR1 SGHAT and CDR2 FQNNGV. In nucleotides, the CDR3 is TGTGCCAGCAGCTTCTTCCCGGGACAGGGAGACAAGCCCCTCCACTTT. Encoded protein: CASSFFPGQGDKPLHF.

The CDR3 is CASSFYRDNEQFF. In nucleotides, the CDR3 is TGTGCCAGCAGTTTCTATCGAGACAATGAGCAGTTCTTC. The chain couples TRBV12-3 or TRBV12-4 to TRBJ2-1; no firm D call. Trimming left V 3 bases short and J 5 bases short, with 8 bases between. This CDR3 contains 13 residues.

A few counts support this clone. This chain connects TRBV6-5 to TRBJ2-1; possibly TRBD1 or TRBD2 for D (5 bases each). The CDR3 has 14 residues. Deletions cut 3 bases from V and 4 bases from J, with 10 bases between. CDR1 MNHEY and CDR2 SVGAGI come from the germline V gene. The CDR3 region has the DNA TGTGCCAGCAGTTATAACGGGGCATACAATGAGCAGTTCTTC. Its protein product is CASSYNGAYNEQFF.

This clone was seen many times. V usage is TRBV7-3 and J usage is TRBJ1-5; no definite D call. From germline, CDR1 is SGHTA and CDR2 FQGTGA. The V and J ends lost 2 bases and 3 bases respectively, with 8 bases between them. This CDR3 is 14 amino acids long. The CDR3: CASSLQRINQPQHF. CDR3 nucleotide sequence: TGTGCCAGCAGCTTACAAAGAATCAATCAGCCCCAGCATTTT. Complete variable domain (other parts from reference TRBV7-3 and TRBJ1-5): GAGVSQTPSNKVTEKGKYVELRCDPISGHTALYWYRQSLGQGPEFLIYFQGTGAADDSGLPNDRFFAVRPEGSVSTLKIQRTERGDSAVYLCASSLQRINQPQHFGDGTRLSIL.

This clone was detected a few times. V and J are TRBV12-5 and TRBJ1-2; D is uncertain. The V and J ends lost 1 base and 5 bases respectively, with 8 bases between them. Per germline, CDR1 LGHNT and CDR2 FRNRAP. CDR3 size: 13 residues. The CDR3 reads CASGLGVGYGYTF. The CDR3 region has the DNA TGTGCTAGTGGTTTGGGGGTCGGGTATGGCTACACCTTC.

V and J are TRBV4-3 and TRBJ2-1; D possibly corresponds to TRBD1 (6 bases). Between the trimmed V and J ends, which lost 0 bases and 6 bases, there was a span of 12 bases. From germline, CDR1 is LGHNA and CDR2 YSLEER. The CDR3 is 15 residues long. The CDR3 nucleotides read TGCGCCAGCAGCCAAGAATGGGGGCTTAGCAATGAGCAGTTCTTC. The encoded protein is CASSQEWGLSNEQFF.

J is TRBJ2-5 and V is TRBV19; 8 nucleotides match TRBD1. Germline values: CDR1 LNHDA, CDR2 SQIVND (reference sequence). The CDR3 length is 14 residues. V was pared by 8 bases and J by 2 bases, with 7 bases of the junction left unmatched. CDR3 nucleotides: TGTGCCAGTTCTCTGGGGGACAGGCAAGAGACCCAGTACTTC. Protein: CASSLGDRQETQYF.

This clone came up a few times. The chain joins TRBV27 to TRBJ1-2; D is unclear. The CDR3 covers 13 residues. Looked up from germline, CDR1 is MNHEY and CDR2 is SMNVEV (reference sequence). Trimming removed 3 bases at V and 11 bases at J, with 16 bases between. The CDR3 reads CASSFSDGLGYTF. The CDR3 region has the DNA TGTGCCAGCAGTTTCTCGGACGGCCTTGGTTACACCTTC.

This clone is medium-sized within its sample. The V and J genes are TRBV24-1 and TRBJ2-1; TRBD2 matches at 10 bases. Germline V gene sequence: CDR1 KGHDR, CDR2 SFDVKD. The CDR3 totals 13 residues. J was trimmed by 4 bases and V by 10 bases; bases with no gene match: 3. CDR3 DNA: TGTGCCACTCAAGCGGGAGGGTACAATGAGCAGTTCTTC. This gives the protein CATQAGGYNEQFF.

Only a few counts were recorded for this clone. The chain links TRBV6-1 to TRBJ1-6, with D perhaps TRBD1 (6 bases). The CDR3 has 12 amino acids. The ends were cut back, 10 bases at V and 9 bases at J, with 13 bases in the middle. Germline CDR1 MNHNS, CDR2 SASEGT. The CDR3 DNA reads TGTGCCATCCAGGGGAGAGGTTCACCCCTCCACTTT. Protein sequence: CAIQGRGSPLHF.

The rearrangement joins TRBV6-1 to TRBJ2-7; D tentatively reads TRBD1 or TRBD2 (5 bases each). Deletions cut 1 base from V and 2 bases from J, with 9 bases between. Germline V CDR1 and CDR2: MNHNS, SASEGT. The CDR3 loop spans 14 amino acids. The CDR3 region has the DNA TGTGCCAGCAGTGAAGTGGGACCGACCTACGAGCAGTACTTC. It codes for CASSEVGPTYEQYF.

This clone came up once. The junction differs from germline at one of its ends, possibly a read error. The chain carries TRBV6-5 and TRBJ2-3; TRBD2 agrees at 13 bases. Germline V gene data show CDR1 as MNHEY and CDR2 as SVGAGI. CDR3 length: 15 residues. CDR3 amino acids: CASSWTSGSTDPQYF. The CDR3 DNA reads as TGTGCCAGCAGTTGGACTAGCGGGAGCACAGATCCGCAGTATTTT.

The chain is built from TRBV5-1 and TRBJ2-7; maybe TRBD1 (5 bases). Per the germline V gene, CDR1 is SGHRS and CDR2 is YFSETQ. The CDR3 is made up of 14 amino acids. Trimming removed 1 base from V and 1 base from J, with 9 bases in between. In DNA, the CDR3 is TGCGCCAGCAGCTTGAACACAGGTTCCTACGAGCAGTACTTC. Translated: CASSLNTGSYEQYF.

The CDR3 loop reads CASSLVTRDGYTF. In DNA form, the CDR3 reads TGTGCCAGCAGCTTGGTAACCCGGGACGGCTACACCTTC. V and J are TRBV5-5 and TRBJ1-2; D might be TRBD1 (5 bases). Germline values: CDR1 SGHKS, CDR2 YYEKEE (reference sequence). Trimming removed 0 bases from V and 8 bases from J, with 11 bases in between. The length of the CDR3 is 13 residues. Supplemented by reference TRBV5-5 and TRBJ1-2, the full variable domain reads DAGVTQSPTHLIKTRGQQVTLRCSPISGHKSVSWYQQVLGQGPQFIFQYYEKEERGRGNFPDRFSARQFPNYSSELNVNALLLGDSALYLCASSLVTRDGYTFGSGTRLTVV.

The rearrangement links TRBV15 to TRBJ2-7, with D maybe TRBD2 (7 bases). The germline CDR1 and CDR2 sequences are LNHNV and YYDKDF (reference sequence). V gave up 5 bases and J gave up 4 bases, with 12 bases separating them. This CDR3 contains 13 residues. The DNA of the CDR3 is TGTGCCACCAGCCCGGGGGGCCAGTACGAGCAGTACTTC. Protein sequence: CATSPGGQYEQYF.

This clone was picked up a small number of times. This CDR3 is CASSLRLQNQETQYF. The DNA of the CDR3 is TGTGCCAGCAGTTTACGGCTACAGAACCAAGAGACCCAGTACTTC. The V call is TRBV27, the J call TRBJ2-5; no clear D. The CDR3 covers 15 residues. Trimming removed 2 bases from V and 0 bases from J, with 10 bases in between. The germline CDR1 and CDR2 sequences are MNHEY and SMNVEV (reference sequence).

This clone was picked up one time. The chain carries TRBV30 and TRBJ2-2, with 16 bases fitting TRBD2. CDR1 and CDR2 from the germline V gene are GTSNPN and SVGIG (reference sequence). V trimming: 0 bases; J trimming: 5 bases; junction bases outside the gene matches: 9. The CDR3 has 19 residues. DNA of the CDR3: TGTGCCTGGAGTGTACCGCCGGGACTAGCGGGAGGGTTAACCGGGGAGCTGTTTTTT. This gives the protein CAWSVPPGLAGGLTGELFF.

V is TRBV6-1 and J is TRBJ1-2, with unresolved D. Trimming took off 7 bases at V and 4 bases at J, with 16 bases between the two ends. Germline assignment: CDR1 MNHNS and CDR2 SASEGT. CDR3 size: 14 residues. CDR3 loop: CASTECGLSYGYTF. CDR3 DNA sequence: TGTGCCAGCACCGAGTGTGGGTTGAGCTATGGCTACACCTTC.

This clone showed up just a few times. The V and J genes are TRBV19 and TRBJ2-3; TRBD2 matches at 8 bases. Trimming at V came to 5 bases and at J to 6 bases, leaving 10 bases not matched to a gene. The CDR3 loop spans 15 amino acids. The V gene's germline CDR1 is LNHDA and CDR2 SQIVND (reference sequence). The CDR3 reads CASSQTSGRTDTQYF. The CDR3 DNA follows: TGTGCCAGTAGTCAAACTAGCGGAAGGACGGATACGCAGTATTTT.

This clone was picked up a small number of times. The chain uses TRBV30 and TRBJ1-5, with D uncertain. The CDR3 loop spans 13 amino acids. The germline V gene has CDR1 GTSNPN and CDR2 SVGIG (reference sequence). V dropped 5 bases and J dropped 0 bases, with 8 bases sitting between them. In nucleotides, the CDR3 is TGTGCCTGGGCGGAAGATAGCAATCAGCCCCAGCATTTT. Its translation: CAWAEDSNQPQHF.

This CDR3 reads CATGQYEQYF. The CDR3 DNA reads TGTGCCACGGGACAGTACGAGCAGTACTTC. The rearrangement joins TRBV6-1 to TRBJ2-7; 7 bases align to TRBD1. The CDR3 spans 10 residues. With V trimmed by 10 bases and J by 4 bases, 1 base remained unmatched. Per germline, CDR1 MNHNS and CDR2 SASEGT.